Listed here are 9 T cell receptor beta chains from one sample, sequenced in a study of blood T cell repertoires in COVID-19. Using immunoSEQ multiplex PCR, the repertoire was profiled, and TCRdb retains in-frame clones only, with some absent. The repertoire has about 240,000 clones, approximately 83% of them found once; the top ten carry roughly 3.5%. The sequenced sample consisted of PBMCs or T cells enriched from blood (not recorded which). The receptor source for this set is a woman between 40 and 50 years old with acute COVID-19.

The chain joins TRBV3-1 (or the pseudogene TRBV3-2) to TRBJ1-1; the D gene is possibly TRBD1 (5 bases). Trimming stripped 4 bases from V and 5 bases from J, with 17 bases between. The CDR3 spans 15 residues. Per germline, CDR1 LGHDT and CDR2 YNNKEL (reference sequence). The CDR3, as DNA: TGTGCCAGCAGCCCATACCGGGGGGGAAAGACTGAAGCTTTCTTT. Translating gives CASSPYRGGKTEAFF.

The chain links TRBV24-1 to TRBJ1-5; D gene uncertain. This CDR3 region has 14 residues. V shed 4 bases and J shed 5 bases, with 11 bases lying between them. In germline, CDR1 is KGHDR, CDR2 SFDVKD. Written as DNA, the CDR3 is TGTGCCACCAGTGACTCCCGGAGACATCAGCCCCAGCATTTT. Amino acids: CATSDSRRHQPQHF.

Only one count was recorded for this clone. Here the CDR3 reads CATIGLARSTDTQYF. Here the CDR3 DNA reads TGTGCCACCATAGGACTAGCGAGAAGCACAGATACGCAGTATTTT. The chain uses TRBV28 and TRBJ2-3; 9 nucleotides agree with TRBD2. This CDR3 contains 15 residues. J gave up 0 bases and V 10 bases, and 8 bases lay outside the gene matches. Germline V lookup: CDR1 MDHEN, CDR2 SYDVKM.

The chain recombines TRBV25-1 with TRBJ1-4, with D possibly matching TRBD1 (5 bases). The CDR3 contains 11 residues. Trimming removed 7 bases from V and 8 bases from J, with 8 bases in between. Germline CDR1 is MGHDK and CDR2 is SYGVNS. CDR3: CASIGGEKLFF. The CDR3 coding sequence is TGTGCCAGCATTGGGGGGGAAAAACTGTTTTTT.

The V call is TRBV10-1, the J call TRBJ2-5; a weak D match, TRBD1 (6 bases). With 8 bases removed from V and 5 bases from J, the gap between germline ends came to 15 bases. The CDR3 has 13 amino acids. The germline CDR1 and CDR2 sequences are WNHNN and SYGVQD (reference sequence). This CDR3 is CASGRTVLETQYF. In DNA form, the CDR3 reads TGCGCCAGCGGAAGGACAGTCCTTGAGACCCAGTACTTC.

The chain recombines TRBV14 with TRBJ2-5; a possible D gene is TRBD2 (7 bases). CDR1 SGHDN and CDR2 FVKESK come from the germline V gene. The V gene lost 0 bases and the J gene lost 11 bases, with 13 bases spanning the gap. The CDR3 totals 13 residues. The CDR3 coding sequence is TGTGCCAGCAGCCAAGATCGGGGGGCTCATCAGTACTTC. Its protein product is CASSQDRGAHQYF.

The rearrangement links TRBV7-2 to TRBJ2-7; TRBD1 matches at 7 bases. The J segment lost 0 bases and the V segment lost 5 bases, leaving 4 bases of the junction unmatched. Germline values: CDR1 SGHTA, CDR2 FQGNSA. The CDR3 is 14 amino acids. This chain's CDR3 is CASSPQGSSYEQYF. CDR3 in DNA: TGTGCCAGCAGCCCACAGGGGAGCTCCTACGAGCAGTACTTC.

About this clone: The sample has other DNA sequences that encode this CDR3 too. CDR3 amino acids: CASSLGRGNQPQHF. DNA of the CDR3: TGTGCCAGCAGTTTAGGTAGGGGAAATCAGCCCCAGCATTTT. This chain connects TRBV27 to TRBJ1-5; the D gene is possibly TRBD1 (5 bases). The ends were cut back, 2 bases at V and 4 bases at J, with 9 bases in the middle. This CDR3 has 14 residues. CDR1 and CDR2 (germline): MNHEY, SMNVEV (reference sequence).

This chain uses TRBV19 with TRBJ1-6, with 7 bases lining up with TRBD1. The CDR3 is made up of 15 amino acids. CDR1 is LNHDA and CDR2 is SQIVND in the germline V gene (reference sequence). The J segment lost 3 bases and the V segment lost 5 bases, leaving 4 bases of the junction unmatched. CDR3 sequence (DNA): TGTGCCAGTAGTTGGGACAGAAACTATAATTCACCCCTCCACTTT. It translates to CASSWDRNYNSPLHF.